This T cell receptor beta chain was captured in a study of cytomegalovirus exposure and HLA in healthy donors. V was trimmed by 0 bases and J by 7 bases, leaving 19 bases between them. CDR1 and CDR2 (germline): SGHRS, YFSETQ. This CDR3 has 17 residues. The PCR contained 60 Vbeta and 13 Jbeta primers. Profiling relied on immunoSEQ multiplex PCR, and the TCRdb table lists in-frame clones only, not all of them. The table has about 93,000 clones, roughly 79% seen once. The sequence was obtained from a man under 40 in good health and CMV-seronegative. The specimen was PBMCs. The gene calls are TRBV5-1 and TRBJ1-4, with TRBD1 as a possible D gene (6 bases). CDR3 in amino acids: CASSLAGGQVEGEKLFF. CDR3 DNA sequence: TGCGCCAGCAGCTTGGCCGGGGGGCAAGTGGAAGGTGAAAAACTGTTTTTT. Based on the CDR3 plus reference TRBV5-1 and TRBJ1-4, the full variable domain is KAGVTQTPRYLIKTRGQQVTLSCSPISGHRSVSWYQQTPGQGLQFLFEYFSETQRNKGNFPGRFSGRQFSNSRSEMNVSTLELGDSALYLCASSLAGGQVEGEKLFFGSGTQLSVL.